The rows below give T cell receptor beta chains drawn from one sample of a study of T cell responses to AZD1222 COVID-19 vaccine. Using immunoSEQ multiplex PCR, the repertoire was profiled, and TCRdb retains in-frame clones only, with some absent. The sample lists about 90,000 clones, 85% occurring once. The sequencing here drew on peripheral blood, taken 28 days after the second AZD1222 dose. Every receptor here comes from an adult who received the AZD1222 COVID-19 vaccine. Both conserved end residues are part of each CDR3. Each record gives: CDR3 DNA, CDR3 protein, V gene, D gene, J gene, clone size. The D gene is left open where the match is weak. Clone size is stated in some rows and not others, as once, few, many or a class when expanded.

CDR3 DNA: TGTGCCAGCAGCCCCGGGACAGGGGGCTACGAGCAGTACTTC
CDR3 protein: CASSPGTGGYEQYF
V gene: TRBV7-6
D gene: TRBD1
J gene: TRBJ2-7
clone size: -

CDR3 DNA: TGTGCCAGCAGTTTATTACCAGACTCCTACGAGCAGTACTTC
CDR3 protein: CASSLLPDSYEQYF
V gene: TRBV28
D gene: -
J gene: TRBJ2-7
clone size: -

CDR3 DNA: TGTGCCAGTAGCCGCATTTCACAGGGGACAGGCACCGGGGAGCTGTTTTTT
CDR3 protein: CASSRISQGTGTGELFF
V gene: TRBV19
D gene: TRBD1
J gene: TRBJ2-2
clone size: -

CDR3 DNA: TGCGCCAGCAGCTTGGAATCATACAATGAGCAGTTCTTC
CDR3 protein: CASSLESYNEQFF
V gene: TRBV5-1
D gene: -
J gene: TRBJ2-1
clone size: -

CDR3 DNA: TGTGCCAGCAGCTCCCTAACTAGCAGCTCAGAGACCCAGTACTTC
CDR3 protein: CASSSLTSSSETQYF
V gene: TRBV7-6
D gene: -
J gene: TRBJ2-5
clone size: -

CDR3 DNA: TGTGCCAGCTCAGCAACCTTGGGACAGTCCTACGAGCAGTACTTC
CDR3 protein: CASSATLGQSYEQYF
V gene: TRBV18
D gene: TRBD1
J gene: TRBJ2-7
clone size: once

CDR3 DNA: TGTGCCACCAGCAGAGTTGGGGGGCCGAACACTGAAGCTTTCTTT
CDR3 protein: CATSRVGGPNTEAFF
V gene: TRBV15
D gene: -
J gene: TRBJ1-1
clone size: -

CDR3 DNA: TGTGCCAGTAGTGCCCCGGACAGGTATGGCTACACCTTC
CDR3 protein: CASSAPDRYGYTF
V gene: TRBV19
D gene: TRBD1
J gene: TRBJ1-2
clone size: -

CDR3 DNA: TGTGCCAGCAGCCTTTCAACCGGGACTGCGTATGTATTCGGAGAGACCCAGTACTTC
CDR3 protein: CASSLSTGTAYVFGETQYF
V gene: TRBV3-1/TRBV3-2
D gene: -
J gene: TRBJ2-5
clone size: -

CDR3 DNA: TGTGCCAGCAGTTTTGGTCGTTCACCCCTCCACTTT
CDR3 protein: CASSFGRSPLHF
V gene: TRBV6-2/TRBV6-3
D gene: -
J gene: TRBJ1-6
clone size: -

CDR3 DNA: TGTGCCAGCAGCTCCCGCGGACTAGCGGACGCCGGCGGTCAGTACTTC
CDR3 protein: CASSSRGLADAGGQYF
V gene: TRBV9
D gene: TRBD2
J gene: TRBJ2-7
clone size: -

CDR3 DNA: TGTGCCAGCAGCTTAGATTTATTCCCCGGGGAGCTGTTTTTT
CDR3 protein: CASSLDLFPGELFF
V gene: TRBV11-3
D gene: -
J gene: TRBJ2-2
clone size: -

CDR3 DNA: TGCGCCAGCAGTTTAGTTTCGAATCAGCCCCAGCATTTT
CDR3 protein: CASSLVSNQPQHF
V gene: TRBV12-3/TRBV12-4
D gene: -
J gene: TRBJ1-5
clone size: once

CDR3 DNA: TGTGCCACCAGTGAGGCGGGAGCGGTTTTTGAGCAGTTCTTC
CDR3 protein: CATSEAGAVFEQFF
V gene: TRBV24-1
D gene: TRBD2
J gene: TRBJ2-1
clone size: -

CDR3 DNA: TGTGCCAGCAGCCCAGGACTAGCCGCCGGGGAGCTGTTTTTT
CDR3 protein: CASSPGLAAGELFF
V gene: TRBV7-9
D gene: TRBD2
J gene: TRBJ2-2
clone size: -

CDR3 DNA: TGTGCCAGCTCACCATCCTATGGCAATGAGCAGTTCTTC
CDR3 protein: CASSPSYGNEQFF
V gene: TRBV18
D gene: -
J gene: TRBJ2-1
clone size: -

CDR3 DNA: TGTGCCAGCAGCAACAGGATCTACAATGAGCAGTTCTTC
CDR3 protein: CASSNRIYNEQFF
V gene: TRBV4-2
D gene: -
J gene: TRBJ2-1
clone size: -

CDR3 DNA: TGTGCCATCAGTGAGTCGGGGGCAGGCAGCTACACCTTC
CDR3 protein: CAISESGAGSYTF
V gene: TRBV10-3
D gene: -
J gene: TRBJ1-2
clone size: -

CDR3 DNA: TGTGCCAGCAGCTTCCCCGGGACCTACGAGCAGTACTTC
CDR3 protein: CASSFPGTYEQYF
V gene: TRBV5-6
D gene: -
J gene: TRBJ2-7
clone size: -

CDR3 DNA: TGCGCCAGCAGCTTGGATCGGGGATACTACAATGAGCAGTTCTTC
CDR3 protein: CASSLDRGYYNEQFF
V gene: TRBV5-1
D gene: -
J gene: TRBJ2-1
clone size: few

CDR3 DNA: TGCGCCAGCAGGCAAGGGACAGCGAACTATGGCTACACCTTC
CDR3 protein: CASRQGTANYGYTF
V gene: TRBV5-1
D gene: TRBD1
J gene: TRBJ1-2
clone size: -

CDR3 DNA: TGCAGCGTTGGGCAGGGGGACGAGCAGTACTTC
CDR3 protein: CSVGQGDEQYF
V gene: TRBV29-1
D gene: TRBD1
J gene: TRBJ2-7
clone size: -

CDR3 DNA: TGTGCCACCCCCGGGACGGACAAAAGAAATGAAAAACTGTTTTTT
CDR3 protein: CATPGTDKRNEKLFF
V gene: TRBV2
D gene: -
J gene: TRBJ1-4
clone size: -

CDR3 DNA: TGTGCCATCAGTGAGTTTTACAGGGGAAGGAACACCGGGGAGCTGTTTTTT
CDR3 protein: CAISEFYRGRNTGELFF
V gene: TRBV10-3
D gene: TRBD1
J gene: TRBJ2-2
clone size: once

CDR3 DNA: TGTGCCAGCAGCCTGACTAGCGGGGGGCTTGAGCAGTTCTTC
CDR3 protein: CASSLTSGGLEQFF
V gene: TRBV5-5
D gene: TRBD2
J gene: TRBJ2-1
clone size: once

CDR3 DNA: TGTGCCAGCTCGCCACGTCTTCTCTCCTACGAGCAGTACTTC
CDR3 protein: CASSPRLLSYEQYF
V gene: TRBV18
D gene: -
J gene: TRBJ2-7
clone size: once

CDR3 DNA: TGTGCCAGCAGTGGAAATAGCGCTACAACCTACGAGCAGTACTTC
CDR3 protein: CASSGNSATTYEQYF
V gene: TRBV2
D gene: -
J gene: TRBJ2-7
clone size: -

CDR3 DNA: TGTGCCTGGAATGACAGGGGGCTGTCACCCCTCCACTTT
CDR3 protein: CAWNDRGLSPLHF
V gene: TRBV30
D gene: TRBD1
J gene: TRBJ1-6
clone size: -

CDR3 DNA: TGCAGTGTGGGCCAAGGAGAGCAGTTCTTC
CDR3 protein: CSVGQGEQFF
V gene: TRBV20-1
D gene: -
J gene: TRBJ2-1
clone size: -

CDR3 DNA: TGTGCTAGCAGCTCGGTGGGGGCGCCGGGTGAGACCCAGTACTTC
CDR3 protein: CASSSVGAPGETQYF
V gene: TRBV7-7
D gene: -
J gene: TRBJ2-5
clone size: -

CDR3 DNA: TGCGCCAGCAGCTTACAGGGACAGGGGGCCGGGGAGCAGTACTTC
CDR3 protein: CASSLQGQGAGEQYF
V gene: TRBV5-1
D gene: TRBD1
J gene: TRBJ2-7
clone size: -

CDR3 DNA: TGCAGCGTTAAACAGGGGGCGGGAGAAAAACTGTTTTTT
CDR3 protein: CSVKQGAGEKLFF
V gene: TRBV29-1
D gene: TRBD1
J gene: TRBJ1-4
clone size: -

CDR3 DNA: TGTGCCAGCCGGGCTAGCGGTTCCCTTAGGAGCTCCTACAATGAGCAGTTCTTC
CDR3 protein: CASRASGSLRSSYNEQFF
V gene: TRBV27
D gene: TRBD2
J gene: TRBJ2-1
clone size: -

CDR3 DNA: TGTGCCAGTAGTTCCGGTAGCAATCAGCCCCAGCATTTT
CDR3 protein: CASSSGSNQPQHF
V gene: TRBV19
D gene: -
J gene: TRBJ1-5
clone size: -

CDR3 DNA: TGTGCCAGCAGGCAAGCGGGAGGTGGCACAGATACGCAGTATTTT
CDR3 protein: CASRQAGGGTDTQYF
V gene: TRBV28
D gene: TRBD2
J gene: TRBJ2-3
clone size: few

CDR3 DNA: TGCGCCAGCAGCTTCGACAGCATCACAGATACGCAGTATTTT
CDR3 protein: CASSFDSITDTQYF
V gene: TRBV5-1
D gene: -
J gene: TRBJ2-3
clone size: -

CDR3 DNA: TGTGCCAGCAGCACTACTAGCGGGATATCCGAGCAGTACTTC
CDR3 protein: CASSTTSGISEQYF
V gene: TRBV11-2
D gene: TRBD2
J gene: TRBJ2-7
clone size: -

CDR3 DNA: TGTGCCAGCAGCCCGGGCAGGGGGTTGAGTGGCTACACCTTC
CDR3 protein: CASSPGRGLSGYTF
V gene: TRBV7-2
D gene: TRBD1
J gene: TRBJ1-2
clone size: -

CDR3 DNA: TGTGCCAGCAGCCAATGGGACAGACTTTCCTACAATGAGCAGTTCTTC
CDR3 protein: CASSQWDRLSYNEQFF
V gene: TRBV3-1/TRBV3-2
D gene: TRBD1
J gene: TRBJ2-1
clone size: -

CDR3 DNA: TGTGCCAGCAGACCGGGACAGGGTATTGGTTCACCCCTCCACTTT
CDR3 protein: CASRPGQGIGSPLHF
V gene: TRBV27
D gene: TRBD1
J gene: TRBJ1-6
clone size: -

CDR3 DNA: TGCAGCGCCGGAGACAGGGGCAGCGGGGATGAGCAGTTCTTC
CDR3 protein: CSAGDRGSGDEQFF
V gene: TRBV29-1
D gene: -
J gene: TRBJ2-1
clone size: -

CDR3 DNA: TGTGCCACCCGACAGGGAGCGACTGAAAAACTGTTTTTT
CDR3 protein: CATRQGATEKLFF
V gene: TRBV19
D gene: TRBD1
J gene: TRBJ1-4
clone size: -

CDR3 DNA: TGTGCCAGCAGCCCCGGACTAGCGGGTAACTACAATGAGCAGTTCTTC
CDR3 protein: CASSPGLAGNYNEQFF
V gene: TRBV11-2
D gene: TRBD2
J gene: TRBJ2-1
clone size: -

CDR3 DNA: TGTGCCAGCAGCTTAGGGCGACTAGGGTTCTACGAGCAGTACTTC
CDR3 protein: CASSLGRLGFYEQYF
V gene: TRBV11-2
D gene: -
J gene: TRBJ2-7
clone size: -

CDR3 DNA: TGTGCCAGCAGAGAACAGGGGTACTATGGCTACACCTTC
CDR3 protein: CASREQGYYGYTF
V gene: TRBV5-4
D gene: TRBD1
J gene: TRBJ1-2
clone size: -

CDR3 DNA: TGTGCCAGCAGTCCCGGGACAGGGGGCACAGATACGCAGTATTTT
CDR3 protein: CASSPGTGGTDTQYF
V gene: TRBV2
D gene: TRBD1
J gene: TRBJ2-3
clone size: -

CDR3 DNA: TGTGCCAGCAGCTCTCGTGATGAGCAGTTCTTC
CDR3 protein: CASSSRDEQFF
V gene: TRBV12-1
D gene: -
J gene: TRBJ2-1
clone size: few

CDR3 DNA: TGTGCCAGCAGTGAAGGTTCGTGGGGTATTGAGCAGTTCTTC
CDR3 protein: CASSEGSWGIEQFF
V gene: TRBV6-1
D gene: -
J gene: TRBJ2-1
clone size: -

CDR3 DNA: TGTGCCAGCAGCCCGAGCACAGGGGGCGTGACTGAAGCTTTCTTT
CDR3 protein: CASSPSTGGVTEAFF
V gene: TRBV13
D gene: TRBD1
J gene: TRBJ1-1
clone size: once

CDR3 DNA: TGCAGTGCTAGTGCCGGGGGGGACACTGAAGCTTTCTTT
CDR3 protein: CSASAGGDTEAFF
V gene: TRBV20-1
D gene: -
J gene: TRBJ1-1
clone size: -